Following are 6 T cell receptor beta chains from one sample sequenced in a study of shared clonotypes between healthy human individuals. Measured with immunoSEQ multiplex PCR; TCRdb has only the in-frame clones, and not every one. The sample holds 2 million to 2.5 million clones; 85% to 95% are singletons and the top ten take about 1.8%. The naive CD8 subset, CD45RO-negative cells positively selected for CCR7, excluded terminally differentiated effector memory CD45RA+ cells. The sample taken for sequencing was naive CD8+ T cells from PBMCs. Receptors were obtained from a man younger than 30 in good health. Some clones in this sample may be carry-over from other donors' samples.

This clone was picked up one time. The chain uses TRBV7-9 and TRBJ1-1; 9 positions match TRBD1. The CDR3 spans 17 residues. CDR1 and CDR2 from the germline V gene are SEHNR and FQNEAQ (reference sequence). With V trimmed by 7 bases and J by 9 bases, 21 bases remained unmatched. This CDR3 is CASTAGGLSGQGFKAFF. CDR3 coding DNA: TGTGCCAGCACTGCAGGAGGTCTATCGGGACAGGGTTTTAAAGCTTTCTTT.

The chain couples TRBV2 to TRBJ1-2; tentatively, D is TRBD1 (5 bases). Trimming took off 6 bases at V and 3 bases at J, with 8 bases between the two ends. The CDR3 covers 12 residues. Germline loops: CDR1 SNHLY, CDR2 FYNNEI. This CDR3 is CASRGPDYGYTF. In DNA form, the CDR3 reads TGTGCCAGCAGGGGGCCTGACTATGGCTACACCTTC.

CDR3 sequence reads: CASSPLSVQETQYF. CDR3 nucleotides: TGTGCCAGCAGCCCCCTGAGTGTTCAAGAGACCCAGTACTTC. The chain links TRBV7-9 to TRBJ2-5; no clear D. This CDR3 region has 14 residues. Between the trimmed V and J ends, which lost 5 bases and 2 bases, there was a span of 12 bases. Germline V gene lookup returns CDR1 SEHNR and CDR2 FQNEAQ (reference sequence).

The rearrangement joins TRBV9 to TRBJ1-1; a possible D gene is TRBD1 (5 bases). Deletions cut 4 bases from V and 7 bases from J, with 20 bases between. Per germline, CDR1 SGDLS and CDR2 YYNGEE. The CDR3 loop spans 15 amino acids. The CDR3 spells CASSPVGRGYDEAFF. CDR3 DNA: TGTGCCAGCAGCCCCGTGGGGCGGGGTTACGATGAAGCTTTCTTT.

The chain is built from TRBV27 and TRBJ2-7; the D is unclear. V gave up 5 bases and J gave up 4 bases, with 15 bases separating them. CDR3 length: 14 amino acids. The germline V gene has CDR1 MNHEY and CDR2 SMNVEV (reference sequence). In DNA form, the CDR3 reads TGTGCCAGCAGTCCCACTACGTGGCTTTACGAGCAGTACTTC. Its protein product is CASSPTTWLYEQYF.

The CDR3 bases are TGTGCCAGCAGTTCGGGACTAGCGGGAGGATCTAGCACAGATACGCAGTATTTT. Protein product: CASSSGLAGGSSTDTQYF. This sequence joins TRBV28 and TRBJ2-3, with 15 bases aligning to TRBD2. Germline CDR1 MDHEN, CDR2 SYDVKM. The CDR3 runs 18 residues. With 4 bases clipped from V and 0 bases from J, the junction kept 5 bases outside the gene matches.